This TCR beta chain was obtained from a study of T-cell memory formation after mild COVID-19. The CDR3 has 15 residues. The V and J ends lost 5 bases and 8 bases respectively, with 19 bases between them. Germline-derived CDR1 and CDR2 are SGHTA and FQGNSA. MiXCR was run by TCRdb on the 5' RACE reads, yielding one entry per CDR3 protein. The sample shows 50,000 or so distinct CDR3 sequences, roughly 26% of them seen only once. This clonotype was seen many times. Antigen unknown. Study results and caveats: Balance between CD4 and CD8 was seen in clones contracting day 15 to 85, and a CD4+ lean was seen in later expanders. The second-wave clones peaking on day 37 were not confirmed as SARS-CoV-2-specific.

Source material: PBMCs or a T cell subset sorted from them (not recorded which). The sequence was obtained from a man aged 18 to 30 who had mild COVID-19 (a few samples of this study predate the infection). Cell type and time point are not known. The chain recombines TRBV7-2 with TRBJ2-1; D not certain. For the CDR3, the DNA is TGTGCCAGCAGCCCCTCAGGTTGGGTTGAAGATGAGCAGTTCTTC. This gives the protein CASSPSGWVEDEQFF. Using reference TRBV7-2 and TRBJ2-1 for the parts outside the CDR3, the full variable domain is GAGVSQSPSNKVTEKGKDVELRCDPISGHTALYWYRQSLGQGLEFLIYFQGNSAPDKSGLPSDRFSAERTGGSVSTLTIQRTQQEDSAVYLCASSPSGWVEDEQFFGPGTRLTVL.